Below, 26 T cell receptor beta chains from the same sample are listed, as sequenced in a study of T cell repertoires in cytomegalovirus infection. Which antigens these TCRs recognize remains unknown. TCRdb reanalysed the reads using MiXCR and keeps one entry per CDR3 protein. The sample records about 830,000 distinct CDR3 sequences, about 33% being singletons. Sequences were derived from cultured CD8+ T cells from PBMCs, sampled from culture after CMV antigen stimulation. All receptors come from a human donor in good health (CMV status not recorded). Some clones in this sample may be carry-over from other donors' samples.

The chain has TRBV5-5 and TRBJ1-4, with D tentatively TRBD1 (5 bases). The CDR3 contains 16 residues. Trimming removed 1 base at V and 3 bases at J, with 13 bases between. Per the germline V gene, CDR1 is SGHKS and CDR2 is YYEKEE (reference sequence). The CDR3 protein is CASSLLGVSPNEKLFF. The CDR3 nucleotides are TGTGCCAGCAGCTTGTTGGGGGTTTCCCCTAATGAAAAACTGTTTTTT. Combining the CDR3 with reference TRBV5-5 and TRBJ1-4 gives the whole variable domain DAGVTQSPTHLIKTRGQQVTLRCSPISGHKSVSWYQQVLGQGPQFIFQYYEKEERGRGNFPDRFSARQFPNYSSELNVNALLLGDSALYLCASSLLGVSPNEKLFFGSGTQLSVL.

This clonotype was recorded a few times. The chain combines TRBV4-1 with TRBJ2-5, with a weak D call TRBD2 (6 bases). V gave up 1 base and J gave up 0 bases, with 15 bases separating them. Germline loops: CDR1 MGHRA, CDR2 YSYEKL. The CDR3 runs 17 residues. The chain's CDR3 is CASSQVESRDYQETQYF. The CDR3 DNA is TGCGCCAGCAGCCAAGTTGAGTCCCGGGACTACCAAGAGACCCAGTACTTC.

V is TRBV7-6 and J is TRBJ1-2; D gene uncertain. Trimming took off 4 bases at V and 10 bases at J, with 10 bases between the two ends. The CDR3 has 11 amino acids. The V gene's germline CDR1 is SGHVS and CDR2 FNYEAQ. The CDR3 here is CASSSGPDYTF. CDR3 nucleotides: TGTGCCAGCAGCTCCGGGCCGGACTACACCTTC. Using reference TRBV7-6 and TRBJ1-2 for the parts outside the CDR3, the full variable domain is GAGVSQSPRYKVTKRGQDVALRCDPISGHVSLYWYRQALGQGPEFLTYFNYEAQQDKSGLPNDRFSAERPEGSISTLTIQRTEQRDSAMYRCASSSGPDYTFGSGTRLTVV.

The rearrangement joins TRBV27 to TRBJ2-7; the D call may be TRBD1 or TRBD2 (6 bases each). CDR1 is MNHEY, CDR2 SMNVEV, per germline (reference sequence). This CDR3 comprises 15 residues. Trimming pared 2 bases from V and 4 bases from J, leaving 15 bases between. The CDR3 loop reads CASSLRGGTIYEQYF. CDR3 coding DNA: TGTGCCAGCAGTTTAAGAGGCGGGACAATATACGAGCAGTACTTC.

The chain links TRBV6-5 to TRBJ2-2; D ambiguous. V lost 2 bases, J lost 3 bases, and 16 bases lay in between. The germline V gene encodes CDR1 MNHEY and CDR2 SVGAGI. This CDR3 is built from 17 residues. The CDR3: CASSYQTTSFDTGELFF. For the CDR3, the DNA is TGTGCCAGCAGTTACCAAACGACCTCATTCGACACCGGGGAGCTGTTTTTT.

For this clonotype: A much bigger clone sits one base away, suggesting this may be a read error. CDR3 sequence reads: CATSSDYNEQFF. CDR3 coding DNA: TGTGCCACCAGTAGCGACTACAATGAGCAGTTCTTC. The genes are TRBV24-1 and TRBJ2-1; the D is unclear. Trimming cost V 6 bases and J 3 bases, with 5 bases left between them. CDR3 length: 12 amino acids. Germline CDR1 reads KGHDR; CDR2 reads SFDVKD.

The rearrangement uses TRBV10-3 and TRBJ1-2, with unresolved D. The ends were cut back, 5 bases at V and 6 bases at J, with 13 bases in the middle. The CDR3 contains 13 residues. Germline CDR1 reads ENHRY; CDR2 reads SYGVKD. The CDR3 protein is CAISPDRLDGYTF. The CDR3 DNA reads TGTGCCATCAGTCCCGACCGGCTTGATGGCTACACCTTC.

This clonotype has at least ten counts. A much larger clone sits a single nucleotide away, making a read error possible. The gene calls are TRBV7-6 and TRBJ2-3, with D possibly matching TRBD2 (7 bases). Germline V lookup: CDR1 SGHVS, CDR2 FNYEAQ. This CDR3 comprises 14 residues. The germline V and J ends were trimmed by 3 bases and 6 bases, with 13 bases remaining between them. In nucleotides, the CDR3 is TGTGCCAGCAGCTTTGGGGGGGGGCCGGATACGCAGTATTTT. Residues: CASSFGGGPDTQYF.

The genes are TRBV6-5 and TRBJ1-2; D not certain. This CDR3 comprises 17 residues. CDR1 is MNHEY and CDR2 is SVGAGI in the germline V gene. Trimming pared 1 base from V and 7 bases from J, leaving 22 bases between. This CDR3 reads CASSYFTASDLVGGYTF. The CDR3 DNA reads TGTGCCAGCAGTTACTTTACCGCCAGTGATTTGGTTGGTGGCTACACCTTC.

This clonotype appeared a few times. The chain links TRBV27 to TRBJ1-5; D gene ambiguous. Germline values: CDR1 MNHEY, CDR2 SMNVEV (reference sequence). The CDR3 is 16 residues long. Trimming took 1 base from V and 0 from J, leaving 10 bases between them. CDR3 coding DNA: TGTGCCAGCAGTTTATACGGTCGAAATAGCAATCAGCCCCAGCATTTT. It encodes CASSLYGRNSNQPQHF.

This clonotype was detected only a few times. CDR3 region: CASSLEVQGTEAFF. The CDR3 nucleotides are TGTGCCAGCAGCTTAGAAGTCCAGGGGACTGAAGCTTTCTTT. The V gene is TRBV7-9, the J gene TRBJ1-1; D may be TRBD1 (6 bases). The V end lost 1 base, the J end lost 5 bases, and 11 bases lay between the germline ends. This CDR3 has 14 amino acids. CDR1 is SEHNR and CDR2 is FQNEAQ in the germline V gene (reference sequence).

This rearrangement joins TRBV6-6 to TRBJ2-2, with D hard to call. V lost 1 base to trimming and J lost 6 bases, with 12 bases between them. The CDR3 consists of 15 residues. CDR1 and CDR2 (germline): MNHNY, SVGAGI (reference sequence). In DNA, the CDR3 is TGTGCCAGCAGTTACTTCCGAGGAATGGCCGGGGAGCTGTTTTTT. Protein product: CASSYFRGMAGELFF.

Here the CDR3 DNA reads TGTGCCAGCAGAACGACAGGGGGAAACACTGAAGCTTTCTTT. Its protein is CASRTTGGNTEAFF. The rearrangement links TRBV27 to TRBJ1-1; 9 bases match TRBD1. Germline V gene sequence: CDR1 MNHEY, CDR2 SMNVEV (reference sequence). Trimming cost V 6 bases and J 2 bases; bases outside gene matches: 4. The CDR3 is made up of 14 amino acids.

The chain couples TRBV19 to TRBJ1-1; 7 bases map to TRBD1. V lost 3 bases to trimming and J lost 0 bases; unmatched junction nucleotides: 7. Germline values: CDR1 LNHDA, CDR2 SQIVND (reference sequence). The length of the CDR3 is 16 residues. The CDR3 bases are TGTGCCAGTAGTATTGCGCAGGGGGGGATGAACACTGAAGCTTTCTTT. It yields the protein CASSIAQGGMNTEAFF.

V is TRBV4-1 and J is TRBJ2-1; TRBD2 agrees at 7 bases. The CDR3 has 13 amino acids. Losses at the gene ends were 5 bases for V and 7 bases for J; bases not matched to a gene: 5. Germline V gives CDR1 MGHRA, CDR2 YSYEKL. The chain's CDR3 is CASSEGLVNEQFF. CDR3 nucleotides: TGCGCCAGCAGCGAAGGACTAGTTAATGAGCAGTTCTTC.

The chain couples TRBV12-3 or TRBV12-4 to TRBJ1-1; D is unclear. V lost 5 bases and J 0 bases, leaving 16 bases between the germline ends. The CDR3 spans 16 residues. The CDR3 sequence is CASSPLVGYMNTEAFF. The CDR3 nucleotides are TGTGCCAGCAGTCCCTTGGTAGGCTACATGAACACTGAAGCTTTCTTT.

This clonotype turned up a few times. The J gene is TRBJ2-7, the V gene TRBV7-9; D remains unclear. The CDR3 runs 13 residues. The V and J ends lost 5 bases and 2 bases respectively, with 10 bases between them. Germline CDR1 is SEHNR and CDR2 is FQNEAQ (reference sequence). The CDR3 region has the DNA TGTGCCAGCAGCCCCTCTGACACCTACGAGCAGTACGTC. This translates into CASSPSDTYEQYV.

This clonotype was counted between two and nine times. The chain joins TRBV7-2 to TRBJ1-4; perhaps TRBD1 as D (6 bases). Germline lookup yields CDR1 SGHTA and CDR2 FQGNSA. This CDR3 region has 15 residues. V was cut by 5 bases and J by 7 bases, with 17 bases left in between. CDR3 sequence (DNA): TGTGCCAGCAGCGTCGACAGGACGGACGGTGAAAAACTGTTTTTT. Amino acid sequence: CASSVDRTDGEKLFF. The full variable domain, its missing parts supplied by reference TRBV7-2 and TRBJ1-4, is GAGVSQSPSNKVTEKGKDVELRCDPISGHTALYWYRQSLGQGLEFLIYFQGNSAPDKSGLPSDRFSAERTGGSVSTLTIQRTQQEDSAVYLCASSVDRTDGEKLFFGSGTQLSVL.

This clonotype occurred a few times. CDR3 bases: TGTGCCAGCAGACAGGACGAGGGTCGCCTCCACTTT. Translation gives CASRQDEGRLHF. The chain links TRBV7-9 to TRBJ1-6; D is possibly TRBD1 (5 bases). V was pared by 6 bases and J by 15 bases, with 15 bases between. The CDR3 has 12 residues. The V gene's germline CDR1 is SEHNR and CDR2 FQNEAQ (reference sequence). The full variable domain, with the rest looked up from reference TRBV7-9 and TRBJ1-6, is DTGVSQNPRHKITKRGQNVTFRCDPISEHNRLYWYRQTLGQGPEFLTYFQNEAQLEKSRLLSDRFSAERPKGSFSTLEIQRTEQGDSAMYLCASRQDEGRLHFGNGTRLTVT.

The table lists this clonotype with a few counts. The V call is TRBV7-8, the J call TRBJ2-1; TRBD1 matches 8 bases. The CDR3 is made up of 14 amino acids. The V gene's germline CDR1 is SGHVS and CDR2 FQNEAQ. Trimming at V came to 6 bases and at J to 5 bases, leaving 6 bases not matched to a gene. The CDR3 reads CASRNRQGNNEQFF. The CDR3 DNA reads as TGTGCCAGCAGAAACCGACAGGGGAACAATGAGCAGTTCTTC.

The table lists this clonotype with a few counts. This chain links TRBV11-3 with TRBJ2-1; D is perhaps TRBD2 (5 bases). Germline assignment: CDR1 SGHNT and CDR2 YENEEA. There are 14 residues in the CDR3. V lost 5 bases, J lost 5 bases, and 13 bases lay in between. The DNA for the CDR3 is TGTGCCAGCAGCCCCAGCGGAAAGAACAATGAGCAGTTCTTC. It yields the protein CASSPSGKNNEQFF.

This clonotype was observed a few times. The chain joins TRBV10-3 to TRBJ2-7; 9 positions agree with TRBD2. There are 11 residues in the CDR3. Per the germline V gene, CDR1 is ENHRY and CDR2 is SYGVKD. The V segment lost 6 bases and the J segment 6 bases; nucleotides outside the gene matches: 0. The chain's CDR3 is CAIRREGEQYF. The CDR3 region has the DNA TGTGCCATCAGGCGGGAGGGCGAGCAGTACTTC.

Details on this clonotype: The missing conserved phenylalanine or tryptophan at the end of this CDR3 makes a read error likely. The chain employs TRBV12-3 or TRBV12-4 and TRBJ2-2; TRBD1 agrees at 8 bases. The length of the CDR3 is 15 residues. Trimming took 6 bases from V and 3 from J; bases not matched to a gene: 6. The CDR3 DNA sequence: TGTGCCAGCAGCCTGACAGGGGCCTACACCGGGGAGCTGTTTTCT. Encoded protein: CASSLTGAYTGELFS.

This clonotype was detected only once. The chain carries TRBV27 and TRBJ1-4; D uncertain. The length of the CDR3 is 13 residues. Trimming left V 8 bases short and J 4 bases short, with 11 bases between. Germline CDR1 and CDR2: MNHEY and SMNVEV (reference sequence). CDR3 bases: TGTGCCAGCCGTGCCGAGAGTAATGAAAAACTGTTTTTT. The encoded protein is CASRAESNEKLFF.

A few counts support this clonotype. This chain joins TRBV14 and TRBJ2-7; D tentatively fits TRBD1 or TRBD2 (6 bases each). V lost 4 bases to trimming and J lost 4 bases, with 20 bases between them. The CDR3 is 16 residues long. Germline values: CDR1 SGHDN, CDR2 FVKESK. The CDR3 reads CASSRGAASETYEQYF. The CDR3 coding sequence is TGTGCCAGCAGCCGGGGGGCGGCTTCGGAGACGTACGAGCAGTACTTC. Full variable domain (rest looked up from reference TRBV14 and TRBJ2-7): EAGVTQFPSHSVIEKGQTVTLRCDPISGHDNLYWYRRVMGKEIKFLLHFVKESKQDESGMPNNRFLAERTGGTYSTLKVQPAELEDSGVYFCASSRGAASETYEQYFGPGTRLTVT.

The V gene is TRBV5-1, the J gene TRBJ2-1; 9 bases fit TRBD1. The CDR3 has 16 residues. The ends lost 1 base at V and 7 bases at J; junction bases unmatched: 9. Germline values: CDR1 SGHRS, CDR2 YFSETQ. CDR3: CASSLTHDRGLNEQFF. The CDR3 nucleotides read TGCGCCAGCAGCTTGACCCACGACAGGGGGTTGAATGAGCAGTTCTTC.